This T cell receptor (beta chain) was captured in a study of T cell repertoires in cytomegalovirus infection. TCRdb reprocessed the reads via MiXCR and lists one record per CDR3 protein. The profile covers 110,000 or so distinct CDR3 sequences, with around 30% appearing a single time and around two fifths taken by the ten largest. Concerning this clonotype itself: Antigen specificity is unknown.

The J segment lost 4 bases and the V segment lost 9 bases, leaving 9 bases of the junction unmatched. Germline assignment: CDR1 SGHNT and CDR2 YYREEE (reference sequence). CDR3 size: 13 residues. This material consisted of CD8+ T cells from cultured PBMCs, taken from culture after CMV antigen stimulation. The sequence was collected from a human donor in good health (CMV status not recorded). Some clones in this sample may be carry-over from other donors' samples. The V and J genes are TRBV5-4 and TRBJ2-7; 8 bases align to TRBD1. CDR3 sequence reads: CAIGAGGSYEQYF. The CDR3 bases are TGTGCCATCGGCGCAGGGGGCTCGTACGAGCAGTACTTC. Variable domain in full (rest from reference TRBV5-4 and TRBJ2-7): ETGVTQSPTHLIKTRGQQVTLRCSSQSGHNTVSWYQQALGQGPQFIFQYYREEENGRGNFPPRFSGLQFPNYSSELNVNALELDDSALYLCAIGAGGSYEQYFGPGTRLTVT.